What follows are 2 T cell receptor beta chains derived from one specimen sequenced in a study of PD-1 blockade in mismatch repair-deficient tumors. Sequencing was performed with immunoSEQ multiplex PCR; in TCRdb, only in-frame clones are kept and a portion is missing. The data hold 100,000 to 150,000 clones, with roughly 86% observed a single time. The sample was peripheral blood, taken 44 weeks after starting pembrolizumab. The receptors shown here come from an adult with mismatch repair-deficient cancer.

The J gene is TRBJ2-3, the V gene TRBV5-1; no firm D call. V lost 0 bases, J lost 3 bases, and 17 bases lay in between. This CDR3 comprises 17 residues. The germline V gene has CDR1 SGHRS and CDR2 YFSETQ. The CDR3 is CASSLGAGLTATDTQYF. In nucleotides, the CDR3 is TGCGCCAGCAGCTTGGGTGCAGGCCTTACCGCGACAGATACGCAGTATTTT.

J is TRBJ2-5 and V is TRBV15, with TRBD2 as a possible D gene (6 bases). CDR1 is LNHNV, CDR2 YYDKDF, per germline (reference sequence). V was clipped by 1 base and J by 5 bases, with 20 bases between them. CDR3 length: 17 amino acids. CDR3 coding DNA: TGTGCCACCAGCAGAGGGACTCACGGGAGTAGGATGGAGACCCAGTACTTC. This sequence encodes CATSRGTHGSRMETQYF.